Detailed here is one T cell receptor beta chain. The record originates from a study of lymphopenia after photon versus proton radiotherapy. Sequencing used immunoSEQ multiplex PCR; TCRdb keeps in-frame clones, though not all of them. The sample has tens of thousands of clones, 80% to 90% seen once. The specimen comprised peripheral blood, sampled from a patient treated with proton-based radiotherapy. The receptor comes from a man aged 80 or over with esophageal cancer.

CDR3 loop: CASSLASGKRSNTEAFF. In DNA form, the CDR3 reads TGTGCCAGCAGCTTGGCCTCGGGTAAGCGGTCGAACACTGAAGCTTTCTTT. The chain employs TRBV5-4 and TRBJ1-1, with no clear D. Germline loops: CDR1 SGHNT, CDR2 YYREEE (reference sequence). Trimming pared 0 bases from V and 1 base from J, leaving 16 bases between. The CDR3 totals 17 residues. The whole variable domain, remainder taken from reference TRBV5-4 and TRBJ1-1, is ETGVTQSPTHLIKTRGQQVTLRCSSQSGHNTVSWYQQALGQGPQFIFQYYREEENGRGNFPPRFSGLQFPNYSSELNVNALELDDSALYLCASSLASGKRSNTEAFFGQGTRLTVV.